These 16 T cell receptor beta chains originate from one sample sequenced in a study of ipilimumab plus nivolumab after autologous stem cell transplantation. Produced via immunoSEQ multiplex PCR; TCRdb's table is partial and in-frame only. The table records about 40,000 clones, approximately 92% of them present only once. The source was PBMCs, collected in a trial of ipilimumab plus nivolumab as post-transplant consolidation. These receptors were collected from a male donor with multiple myeloma.

The rearrangement joins TRBV5-1 to TRBJ1-1; D might be TRBD1 (6 bases). Germline V lookup: CDR1 SGHRS, CDR2 YFSETQ. Trimming pared 4 bases from V and 3 bases from J, leaving 16 bases between. This CDR3 is built from 15 residues. The CDR3 sequence is CASSSNPRGDTEAFF. The CDR3, as DNA: TGCGCCAGCAGCAGTAATCCAAGGGGGGACACTGAAGCTTTCTTT.

This chain connects TRBV6-6 to TRBJ1-4, with 9 bases matching TRBD1. V gave up 6 bases and J gave up 7 bases; unmatched junction bases: 12. The length of the CDR3 is 16 residues. CDR1 is MNHNY, CDR2 SVGAGI, per germline (reference sequence). CDR3 protein: CASSPDRGLVGEKLFF. DNA of the CDR3: TGTGCCAGCAGCCCCGACAGGGGGTTAGTAGGTGAAAAACTGTTTTTT.

This chain uses TRBV7-2 with TRBJ1-2, with D possibly matching TRBD1 (6 bases). Trimming took 0 bases from V and 1 from J, leaving 15 bases between them. CDR1 and CDR2 (germline): SGHTA, FQGNSA. This CDR3 region has 17 residues. CDR3 nucleotides: TGTGCCAGCAGCTTAGCGGTAGGGGGGAGCTTTAACTATGGCTACACCTTC. Protein product: CASSLAVGGSFNYGYTF.

The chain is built from TRBV18 and TRBJ2-7; no reliable D call. CDR1 is KGHSH and CDR2 is LQKENI in the germline V gene. V shed 6 bases and J shed 6 bases, with 18 bases lying between them. The CDR3 contains 14 residues. CDR3 nucleotide sequence: TGTGCCAGCTCCCCTCTCGAGGTCCGGGCCGAGCAGTACTTC. It codes for CASSPLEVRAEQYF.

This chain joins TRBV28 and TRBJ1-1; maybe TRBD1 (5 bases). In germline, CDR1 is MDHEN, CDR2 SYDVKM. The ends were cut back, 6 bases at V and 1 base at J, with 18 bases in the middle. CDR3 length: 16 amino acids. In nucleotides, the CDR3 is TGTGCCAGCAGATTACAGGAGCGCTTACGGAACACTGAAGCTTTCTTT. Its protein is CASRLQERLRNTEAFF.

There are a few counts of this clone. V is TRBV11-2 and J is TRBJ2-2; tentative D call: TRBD2 (5 bases). CDR1 is SGHAT, CDR2 FQNNGV, per germline. The CDR3 covers 14 residues. Trimming removed 5 bases from V and 4 bases from J, with 11 bases in between. CDR3 nucleotide sequence: TGTGCCAGCAGCCTCGGACTGCGCACCGGGGAGCTGTTTTTT. Residues: CASSLGLRTGELFF. The variable domain in full, with the rest retrieved from reference TRBV11-2 and TRBJ2-2, is EAGVAQSPRYKIIEKRQSVAFWCNPISGHATLYWYQQILGQGPKLLIQFQNNGVVDDSQLPKDRFSAERLKGVDSTLKIQPAKLEDSAVYLCASSLGLRTGELFFGEGSRLTVL.

This clone came up once. V gene TRBV29-1 combines with J gene TRBJ2-7; 11 nucleotides agree with TRBD1. Germline V lookup: CDR1 SQVTM, CDR2 ANQGSEA. After removal of 6 bases from V and 6 bases from J, the junction contained 7 bases not matched to a gene. The CDR3 has 13 amino acids. CDR3 region: CSVRTGGGGEQYF. As DNA, the CDR3 is TGCAGCGTACGGACAGGGGGCGGAGGCGAGCAGTACTTC.

The gene calls are TRBV7-2 and TRBJ1-4; D is undetermined. Trimming cost V 1 base and J 3 bases, with 6 bases left between them. The CDR3 covers 14 residues. Germline lookup yields CDR1 SGHTA and CDR2 FQGNSA. In DNA form, the CDR3 reads TGTGCCAGCAGCTTAGGCACAGCTAATGAAAAACTGTTTTTT. Encoded protein: CASSLGTANEKLFF.

J is TRBJ2-4 and V is TRBV7-3; 12 positions agree with TRBD2. Germline V lookup: CDR1 SGHTA, CDR2 FQGTGA. Germline trimming cut 5 bases from V and 13 bases from J; bases unmatched to any gene: 3. The CDR3 runs to 12 residues. CDR3 sequence: CASSGLAGIQYF. CDR3 in DNA: TGTGCCAGCAGCGGACTAGCGGGGATACAGTACTTC.

V gene TRBV27 combines with J gene TRBJ1-1; D remains unclear. The V and J ends lost 6 bases and 1 base respectively, with 15 bases between them. The CDR3 sequence is 15 residues long. Germline CDR1 MNHEY, CDR2 SMNVEV (reference sequence). CDR3 nucleotide sequence: TGTGCCAGCAGGATAAGGCAGAATACGAACACTGAAGCTTTCTTT. This encodes CASRIRQNTNTEAFF.

This chain links TRBV5-4 with TRBJ2-7; TRBD2 might be the D (5 bases). The CDR3 consists of 14 residues. CDR1 and CDR2 from the germline V gene are SGHNT and YYREEE (reference sequence). Trimming stripped 0 bases from V and 2 bases from J, with 9 bases between. The CDR3 spells CASSLGSVTYEQYF. DNA of the CDR3: TGTGCCAGCAGCTTGGGTAGCGTTACCTACGAGCAGTACTTC.

V gene TRBV6-1 combines with J gene TRBJ1-4, with TRBD1 matching over 7 bases. The CDR3 runs 14 residues. Germline assignment: CDR1 MNHNS and CDR2 SASEGT. Trimming took 7 bases from V and 3 from J; bases not matched to a gene: 5. CDR3 coding DNA: TGTGCCAGCATTAAGGACAGGTCTAATGAAAAACTGTTTTTT. This translates into CASIKDRSNEKLFF.

The chain couples TRBV12-5 to TRBJ2-2; D perhaps matches TRBD2 (7 bases). V dropped 0 bases and J dropped 5 bases, with 31 bases sitting between them. The germline V gene encodes CDR1 LGHNT and CDR2 FRNRAP. The CDR3 covers 22 residues. Here the CDR3 DNA reads TGTGCTAGTGGTTTGGTACCACCACCCGGATTGTTCGGGGGGCGAGAGACCGGGGAGCTGTTTTTT. Amino acids: CASGLVPPPGLFGGRETGELFF.

J is TRBJ2-1 and V is TRBV13; 9 nucleotides agree with TRBD1. This CDR3 is 17 amino acids long. The junction had 6 bases not matched to a gene; V was cut back by 0 bases and J by 3 bases. The germline CDR1 and CDR2 sequences are PRHDT and FYEKMQ (reference sequence). CDR3 protein: CASSLGPGQGYYNEQFF. The DNA for the CDR3 is TGTGCCAGCAGCTTAGGCCCGGGACAGGGATACTACAATGAGCAGTTCTTC.

This clone was seen only once. The rearrangement uses TRBV7-2 and TRBJ2-7, with D possibly called TRBD1 or TRBD2 (6 bases each). Germline V gives CDR1 SGHTA, CDR2 FQGNSA. Trimming pared 1 base from V and 2 bases from J, leaving 9 bases between. This CDR3 region has 14 residues. This CDR3 is CASSLGGATYEQYF. The CDR3 DNA is TGTGCCAGCAGCTTAGGGGGGGCAACCTACGAGCAGTACTTC.

The V call is TRBV19, the J call TRBJ2-5, with 7 bases fitting TRBD1. The CDR3 length is 16 residues. Looked up from germline, CDR1 is LNHDA and CDR2 is SQIVND (reference sequence). The junction had 12 bases not matched to a gene; V was cut back by 4 bases and J by 4 bases. In DNA form, the CDR3 reads TGTGCCAGTAGTACCTACTCTACAGGGGACGGAGAGACCCAGTACTTC. As protein: CASSTYSTGDGETQYF.